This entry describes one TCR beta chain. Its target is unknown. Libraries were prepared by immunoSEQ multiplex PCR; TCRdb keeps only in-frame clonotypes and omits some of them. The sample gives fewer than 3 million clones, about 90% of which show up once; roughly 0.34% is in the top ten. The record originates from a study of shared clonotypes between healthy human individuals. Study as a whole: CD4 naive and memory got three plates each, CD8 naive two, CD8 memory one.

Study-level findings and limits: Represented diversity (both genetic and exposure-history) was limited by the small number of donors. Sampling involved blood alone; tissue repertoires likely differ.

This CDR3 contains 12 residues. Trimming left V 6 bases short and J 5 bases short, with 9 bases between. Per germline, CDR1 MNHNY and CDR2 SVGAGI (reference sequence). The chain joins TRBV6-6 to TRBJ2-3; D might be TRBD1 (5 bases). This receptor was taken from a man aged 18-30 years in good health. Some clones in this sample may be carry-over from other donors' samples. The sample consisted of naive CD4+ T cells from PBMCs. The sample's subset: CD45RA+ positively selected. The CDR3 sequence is CASSRALDTQYF. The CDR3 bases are TGTGCCAGCAGCAGGGCATTAGATACGCAGTATTTT.